These 17 T cell receptor beta chains originate from one sample sequenced in a study of T cell clonality in common variable immunodeficiency. Points from the study as a whole: Reportedly, TCR beta sequences from common variable immunodeficiency showed fewer deletions and N-nucleotide insertions.

No antigen is known for these receptors. The protocol was immunoSEQ multiplex PCR, while the TCRdb copy is restricted to in-frame clones and leaves out a portion. Sampling found more than 35,000 clones, none seen once. The specimen was peripheral blood mononuclear cells. These receptors originate from a human donor with common variable immunodeficiency.

This clone was seen ten or more times. Coverage ceases 3 residues before the CDR3 finishes, and the germline J gene fills in the end. The chain employs TRBV18 and TRBJ2-1; 9 bases are a match to TRBD1. CDR3 length: 15 amino acids. The trim removed 3 bases at V and 9 bases at J, leaving 9 bases unmatched. Germline V CDR1 and CDR2: KGHSH, LQKENI. This CDR3 reads CASSPYTGTGSEQFF. CDR3 DNA (partial): TGTGCCAGCTCACCTTATACCGGGACAGGGAGTGAG.

Comment on this clone: The read is 3 residues too short to cover the CDR3 end, so that end is filled in from the germline J gene. This chain connects TRBV19 to TRBJ2-5, with D tentatively TRBD1 (6 bases). V lost 10 bases and J lost 5, with 17 bases in between. The germline V gene has CDR1 LNHDA and CDR2 SQIVND (reference sequence). The CDR3 has 13 residues. CDR3 DNA, as far as it was read: TGTGCCACCCAAGGACAGCTACGGGAGACC. Amino acids: CATQGQLRET. The CDR3 in its entirety is CATQGQLRETQYF.

About this clone itself: The read falls 3 residues short of the CDR3 end, and the missing part is taken from the germline J gene. The chain employs TRBV7-8 and TRBJ2-3; 7 nucleotides match TRBD2. With 3 bases clipped from V and 2 bases from J, the junction kept 14 bases outside the gene matches. The CDR3 loop spans 18 amino acids. Germline-derived CDR1 and CDR2 are SGHVS and FQNEAQ. The CDR3: CASSFLGGGRAYTDTQYF. The covered CDR3 bases are TGTGCCAGCAGCTTCCTGGGCGGGGGTCGAGCCTACACAGATACG.

The table lists this clone with many counts. CDR3: CSARDPSRGDGDTQYF. The sequenced CDR3 bases are TGCAGTGCTAGAGATCCGTCCCGGGGGGATGGAGATACG. The J gene is TRBJ2-3, the V gene TRBV20-1; 7 nucleotides match TRBD2. The read terminates 3 residues ahead of where the CDR3 ends, so the germline J gene completes it. Germline V gene data show CDR1 as DFQATT and CDR2 as SNEGSKA (reference sequence). V lost 0 bases and J lost 5; bases outside the gene matches: 11. The CDR3 sequence is 16 residues long.

With regard to this clone: The read comes to an end 3 residues before the CDR3 does, leaving the germline J gene to fill in the end. This chain links TRBV30 with TRBJ2-7; 7 bases are shared with TRBD1. V trimming: 5 bases; J trimming: 5 bases; junction bases outside the gene matches: 9. Germline CDR1 and CDR2: GTSNPN and SVGIG (reference sequence). This CDR3 comprises 13 residues. CDR3 in amino acids: CAWGRGQKDEQYF. The sequenced CDR3 bases are TGTGCCTGGGGAAGGGGGCAGAAGGACGAG.

This clone has at least ten counts. The DNA ends 3 residues before the CDR3 does, and the rest of the CDR3 is filled in from the germline J gene. The genes are TRBV10-3 and TRBJ2-7; 7 bases align to TRBD1. The CDR3 has 15 residues. The trim removed 4 bases at V and 6 bases at J, leaving 12 bases unmatched. CDR1 ENHRY and CDR2 SYGVKD come from the germline V gene. The part of the CDR3 DNA that was read is TGTGCCATCAGTGCCCCTGGACAGGCAGTTGTCGAG. It is translated as CAISAPGQAVVE. The entire CDR3 sequence reads CAISAPGQAVVEQYF.

A note on this clone: The CDR3 goes on 3 residues after the read ends, and that part is filled in from the germline J gene. The rearrangement joins TRBV2 to TRBJ1-6; D ambiguous. The CDR3 totals 14 residues. Germline CDR1 reads SNHLY; CDR2 reads FYNNEI. Trimming shortened V by 8 bases and J by 7 bases, and 15 bases separated the two germline ends. The sequenced CDR3 bases are TGTGCCAGCGTTAGACTTACGGGGAATTCACCC. Protein: CASVRLTGNSP. The entire CDR3 protein is CASVRLTGNSPLHF.

This clone was seen ten or more times. The read stops 3 residues short of the end of the CDR3; the missing end is completed from the germline J gene. The gene calls are TRBV7-8 and TRBJ2-2, with D possibly TRBD2 on 6 matching bases. The V gene's germline CDR1 is SGHVS and CDR2 FQNEAQ. Trimming removed 4 bases at V and 4 bases at J, with 10 bases between. The length of the CDR3 is 14 residues. The CDR3 sequence: CASSWDFITGELFF. Incomplete CDR3 DNA: TGTGCCAGCAGCTGGGACTTCATCACCGGGGAG. The entire variable domain, with the rest obtained from reference TRBV7-8 and TRBJ2-2, is as follows: GAGVSQSPRYKVAKRGQDVALRCDPISGHVSLFWYQQALGQGPEFLTYFQNEAQLDKSGLPSDRFFAERPEGSVSTLKIQRTQQEDSAVYLCASSWDFITGELFFGEGSRLTVL.

Ten or more counts support this clone. The read finishes 3 residues shy of the CDR3 end, and the germline J gene is used to complete it. The J gene is TRBJ2-7, the V gene TRBV30; 7 bases agree with TRBD1. The CDR3 runs 13 residues. Germline CDR1 reads GTSNPN; CDR2 reads SVGIG (reference sequence). J was trimmed by 4 bases and V by 8 bases; bases with no gene match: 11. CDR3 bases read: TGTGCCAGCGCTACAGGGGAAGGGTACGAG. It yields the protein CASATGEGYE. The whole CDR3 region reads CASATGEGYEQYF.

The table lists this clone with many counts. The read ends 3 residues shy of where the CDR3 ends; the end is completed using the germline J gene. V usage is TRBV11-2 and J usage is TRBJ2-2; D gene ambiguous. V lost 5 bases and J 4 bases, leaving 8 bases between the germline ends. CDR3 length: 13 residues. Germline lookup yields CDR1 SGHAT and CDR2 FQNNGV. The CDR3 region is CASSREVTGELFF. The CDR3 DNA, read in part, is TGTGCCAGCAGCCGAGAGGTCACCGGGGAG.

This clone showed up many times. The sequenced fragment ends 3 residues before the CDR3 boundary, so the rest is inferred from the germline J gene. The chain joins TRBV7-2 to TRBJ1-2; D call uncertain. CDR3 length equals 14 residues. The germline gives CDR1 SGHTA, CDR2 FQGNSA. Trimming removed 1 base from V and 0 bases from J, with 6 bases in between. Here the CDR3 reads CASSLDGANYGYTF. Incomplete CDR3 DNA: TGTGCCAGCAGCTTAGACGGGGCTAACTATGGC.

The table lists this clone with a few counts. The read terminates 3 residues before the CDR3 end, so the remaining end is supplied by the germline J gene. This chain connects TRBV7-9 to TRBJ1-3, with 9 positions matching TRBD1. V lost 6 bases, J lost 1 base, and 4 bases stayed unmatched. Germline V lookup: CDR1 SEHNR, CDR2 FQNEAQ (reference sequence). This CDR3 spans 15 amino acids. CDR3 sequence: CASSYRGRSGNTIYF. The CDR3 DNA, read in part, is TGTGCCAGCAGTTACAGGGGGCGTTCTGGAAACACC.

There are a few counts of this clone. The read stops 3 residues short of the end of the CDR3; the missing end is completed from the germline J gene. V is TRBV6-2 or TRBV6-3 and J is TRBJ2-3; 7 bases map to TRBD1. Germline trimming cut 5 bases from V and 5 bases from J; bases unmatched to any gene: 10. The CDR3 loop spans 15 amino acids. Looked up from germline, CDR1 is MNHEY and CDR2 is SVGEGT. The covered CDR3 bases are TGTGCCAGCAGTCTCGGTACAAGGGGGCTAGATACG. Encoded protein: CASSLGTRGLDT. The whole CDR3 sequence is CASSLGTRGLDTQYF.

This clone was counted only a few times. The read halts 3 residues ahead of the CDR3 end, with the missing end drawn from the germline J gene. The chain employs TRBV6-1 and TRBJ2-7, with TRBD2 matching over 10 bases. This CDR3 is 16 amino acids long. CDR1 and CDR2 (germline): MNHNS, SASEGT. The V and J ends lost 0 bases and 5 bases, in that order; junction bases with no gene match: 7. The CDR3: CASSEARTSGPNEQYF. The covered CDR3 bases are TGTGCCAGCAGTGAAGCGCGGACTAGCGGTCCAAACGAG.

This clone was seen ten or more times. The CDR3 goes on 3 residues after the read ends, and that part is filled in from the germline J gene. The V gene is TRBV5-1, the J gene TRBJ2-5; TRBD1 agrees at 7 bases. V lost 3 bases, J lost 5 bases, and 7 bases stayed unmatched. The CDR3 has 14 residues. The germline V gene has CDR1 SGHRS and CDR2 YFSETQ. The CDR3 protein is CASSSTGTRETQYF. CDR3 DNA, as far as it was read: TGCGCCAGCAGCTCGACAGGGACGAGGGAGACC. The whole variable domain, filled in from reference TRBV5-1 and TRBJ2-5, reads KAGVTQTPRYLIKTRGQQVTLSCSPISGHRSVSWYQQTPGQGLQFLFEYFSETQRNKGNFPGRFSGRQFSNSRSEMNVSTLELGDSALYLCASSSTGTRETQYFGPGTRLLVL.

This clone was found many times. The read halts 3 residues ahead of the CDR3 end, with the missing end drawn from the germline J gene. The J gene is TRBJ2-7, the V gene TRBV5-1; possibly TRBD2 for D (5 bases). CDR1 SGHRS and CDR2 YFSETQ come from the germline V gene. This CDR3 is built from 14 residues. V was shortened by 0 bases and J by 5 bases, with 12 bases between the two germline ends. CDR3 protein: CASSLGGYGNEQYF. The sequenced CDR3 bases are TGCGCCAGCAGCTTGGGAGGGTATGGTAACGAG.

This clone was observed many times. The DNA ends 3 residues before the CDR3 does, and the rest of the CDR3 is filled in from the germline J gene. This chain connects TRBV20-1 to TRBJ2-7; 10 bases are a match to TRBD2. From germline, CDR1 is DFQATT and CDR2 SNEGSKA (reference sequence). Germline trimming cut 3 bases from V and 4 bases from J; bases unmatched to any gene: 9. This CDR3 is built from 15 residues. The CDR3 spells CSARFPSGRTYEQYF. CDR3 DNA (partial): TGCAGTGCTAGGTTCCCTAGCGGGAGAACGTACGAG.